The 23 T cell receptor beta chains below all came from one sample that was sequenced in a study of neurological immune-mediated disorders. TCRdb fed the 5' RACE reads into MiXCR, producing one record per CDR3 protein. The sample consists of fewer than 90,000 distinct CDR3 sequences, around 5.5% of them appearing once. Sequencing input: PBMCs. The receptors come from a man between 18 and 35 years old with multiple sclerosis.

This clonotype was recorded at least ten times. The chain has TRBV5-1 and TRBJ2-7, with 14 bases aligning to TRBD2. V lost 5 bases, J lost 3 bases, and 4 bases stayed unmatched. The CDR3 is 15 residues long. Germline loops: CDR1 SGHRS, CDR2 YFSETQ. CDR3 sequence reads: CASSFGLAGGYEQYF. The CDR3 coding sequence is TGCGCCAGCAGTTTCGGACTAGCGGGGGGCTACGAGCAGTACTTC.

This clonotype was seen at least ten times. The rearrangement uses TRBV7-2 and TRBJ1-1; tentative D call: TRBD1 (5 bases). The CDR3 runs to 14 residues. Germline CDR1 and CDR2: SGHTA and FQGNSA. V was pared by 4 bases and J by 1 base, with 10 bases between. The CDR3 here is CASSSGGGNTEAFF. In DNA, the CDR3 is TGTGCCAGCAGCTCTGGGGGAGGGAACACTGAAGCTTTCTTT. The full variable domain, rest sourced from reference TRBV7-2 and TRBJ1-1, is GAGVSQSPSNKVTEKGKDVELRCDPISGHTALYWYRQSLGQGLEFLIYFQGNSAPDKSGLPSDRFSAERTGGSVSTLTIQRTQQEDSAVYLCASSSGGGNTEAFFGQGTRLTVV.

Many counts were recorded for this clonotype. This chain connects TRBV20-1 to TRBJ1-1; 10 nucleotides agree with TRBD1. The CDR3 totals 13 residues. Trimming cost V 5 bases and J 1 base; bases outside gene matches: 1. Germline CDR1 reads DFQATT; CDR2 reads SNEGSKA (reference sequence). CDR3 loop: CSADRGRNTEAFF. For the CDR3, the DNA is TGCAGTGCTGACAGGGGGCGGAACACTGAAGCTTTCTTT.

Ten or more counts support this clonotype. One end of the junction varies from germline; a read error may be responsible. This sequence joins TRBV20-1 and TRBJ2-1; perhaps TRBD1 as D (6 bases). Per germline, CDR1 DFQATT and CDR2 SNEGSKA (reference sequence). The CDR3 has 15 residues. CDR3 protein: CRARKTGGVPNEQFF. The DNA for the CDR3 is TGCAGGGCTAGAAAGACAGGCGGCGTTCCAAATGAGCAGTTCTTC.

This clonotype was counted many times. The chain combines TRBV6-4 with TRBJ1-2; 7 bases line up with TRBD1. The trim removed 6 bases at V and 0 bases at J, leaving 7 bases unmatched. The CDR3 contains 15 residues. Germline CDR1 MRHNA, CDR2 SNTAGT. CDR3 nucleotide sequence: TGTGCCAGCAGGAGCTGGGACAGCCCTAACTATGGCTACACCTTC. It yields the protein CASRSWDSPNYGYTF.

A word on this clonotype: A single base separates this from a much larger clone, so it may be a read error. The chain has TRBV5-1 and TRBJ2-7, with a tentative D call TRBD1 (6 bases). The germline gives CDR1 SGHRS, CDR2 YFSETQ. This CDR3 has 13 amino acids. Trimming stripped 6 bases from V and 4 bases from J, with 14 bases between. CDR3 amino acids: CASTRERGYEQYF. The CDR3 bases are TGCGCCAGCACCAGGGAAAGGGGGTACGAGCAGTACTTC.

This clonotype was observed many times. Germline is not matched at one junction end, which may reflect a read error. This chain joins TRBV6-4 and TRBJ2-1; D gene unclear. This CDR3 has 9 amino acids. Germline values: CDR1 MRHNA, CDR2 SNTAGT. The CDR3 DNA is TGCCACTCCTACAATGAGCAGTTCTTC. Amino acid sequence: CHSYNEQFF.

There are many counts of this clonotype. The chain couples TRBV7-8 to TRBJ2-1; the D gene is possibly TRBD2 (6 bases). Germline V gene lookup returns CDR1 SGHVS and CDR2 FQNEAQ. The V end was cut by 5 bases, the J end by 4 bases, with 18 bases between. This CDR3 spans 16 amino acids. The CDR3 DNA is TGTGCCAGCAGCCCGCGGGCGGGAAGTGGGTACAATGAGCAGTTCTTC. Translated: CASSPRAGSGYNEQFF.

This clonotype was counted at least ten times. The chain recombines TRBV12-3 or TRBV12-4 with TRBJ1-6; 7 nucleotides align to TRBD1. The junction had 6 bases not matched to a gene; V was cut back by 3 bases and J by 7 bases. The CDR3 totals 15 residues. CDR3 residues: CASSFRGTENSPLHF. The CDR3 DNA is TGTGCCAGCAGTTTTAGAGGGACAGAAAATTCACCCCTCCACTTT.

As concerns this clonotype: This may come from a read error, since a much larger clone is one base off. The CDR3 spells CASSSLGETQYF. The CDR3 DNA follows: TGTGCCAGCAGCAGCCTAGGGGAGACCCAGTACTTC. The V call is TRBV6-2 or TRBV6-3, the J call TRBJ2-5; D gene uncertain. CDR1 MNHEY and CDR2 SVGEGT come from the germline V gene. The CDR3 length is 12 residues. Trimming pared 6 bases from V and 5 bases from J, leaving 10 bases between.

The chain has TRBV18 and TRBJ2-3; 7 bases match TRBD2. Trimming cost V 0 bases and J 6 bases; bases outside gene matches: 9. There are 16 residues in the CDR3. Germline V lookup: CDR1 KGHSH, CDR2 LQKENI. Here the CDR3 reads CASSPPLARKGDTQYF. The CDR3 DNA follows: TGTGCCAGCTCACCACCACTAGCGAGAAAGGGCGATACGCAGTATTTT.

The sample holds many counts of this clonotype. The genes are TRBV20-1 and TRBJ1-2; 9 nucleotides line up with TRBD1. Trimming at V came to 6 bases and at J to 3 bases, leaving 2 bases not matched to a gene. CDR3 length: 12 residues. The germline gives CDR1 DFQATT, CDR2 SNEGSKA (reference sequence). The CDR3 sequence: CSATGGHYGYTF. DNA for the CDR3: TGCAGTGCCACAGGGGGCCACTATGGCTACACCTTC.

This clonotype was counted a few times. V gene TRBV5-6 combines with J gene TRBJ2-7; 7 bases fit TRBD1. Trimming took 1 base from V and 7 from J; bases not matched to a gene: 8. This CDR3 is 14 amino acids long. Germline V gene sequence: CDR1 SGHDT, CDR2 YYEEEE. Here the CDR3 reads CASSLRKGAVEQYF. In DNA, the CDR3 is TGTGCCAGCAGCTTGCGAAAGGGGGCGGTAGAGCAGTACTTC. Filled out from reference TRBV5-6 and TRBJ2-7, the complete variable domain reads DAGVTQSPTHLIKTRGQQVTLRCSPKSGHDTVSWYQQALGQGPQFIFQYYEEEERQRGNFPDRFSGHQFPNYSSELNVNALLLGDSALYLCASSLRKGAVEQYFGPGTRLTVT.

At least ten counts were recorded for this clonotype. The chain links TRBV7-2 to TRBJ2-5; 7 nucleotides match TRBD1. The CDR3 runs 13 residues. J was trimmed by 5 bases and V by 6 bases; bases with no gene match: 6. Germline V CDR1 and CDR2: SGHTA, FQGNSA. This CDR3 is CASSRQGGETQYF. DNA for the CDR3: TGTGCCAGCAGTCGACAGGGCGGGGAGACCCAGTACTTC.

This clonotype came up many times. The CDR3, as DNA: TGTGCCAGCGGGGTTGAGGATGAGCAGTTCTTC. This gives the protein CASGVEDEQFF. This chain connects TRBV12-3 or TRBV12-4 to TRBJ2-1; D unresolved. V lost 8 bases and J lost 8, with 10 bases in between. This CDR3 is built from 11 residues.

The chain uses TRBV6-4 and TRBJ1-6; unclear D gene. There are 13 residues in the CDR3. V was trimmed by 2 bases and J by 7 bases, leaving 6 bases between them. From germline, CDR1 is MRHNA and CDR2 SNTAGT. The CDR3 region has the DNA TGTGCCAGCAGTGACCAACCAAATTCACCCCTCCACTTT. It encodes CASSDQPNSPLHF.

This clonotype was found a few times. Given a much more abundant clone one base away, this may be a read error. V and J are TRBV5-1 and TRBJ1-2; weak D call: TRBD1 (5 bases). CDR3 length equals 14 residues. V gave up 4 bases and J gave up 4 bases, with 14 bases separating them. Germline CDR1 is SGHRS and CDR2 is YFSETQ. In nucleotides, the CDR3 is TGCGCCAGCAGCCCGGACACCGAATCCTATGGCTACACCTTC. As protein: CASSPDTESYGYTF.

This clonotype has only a few counts. One end of the junction fails to match germline, which may point to a read error. The rearrangement links TRBV5-4 to TRBJ1-5; D not certain. The germline CDR1 and CDR2 sequences are SGHNT and YYREEE (reference sequence). The CDR3 covers 13 residues. CDR3 loop: CASSAAVNQPQNF. The CDR3 DNA sequence: TGTGCCAGCAGCGCCGCTGTCAATCAGCCCCAGAATTTT. The full variable domain, with the rest looked up from reference TRBV5-4 and TRBJ1-5, is ETGVTQSPTHLIKTRGQQVTLRCSSQSGHNTVSWYQQALGQGPQFIFQYYREEENGRGNFPPRFSGLQFPNYSSELNVNALELDDSALYLCASSAAVNQPQNFGDGTRLSIL.

This clonotype was observed many times. For the CDR3, the DNA is TGCGCCAGCAGTGAGGGTAGCGGAGCCACAGATACGCAGTATTTT. Translation: CASSEGSGATDTQYF. V usage is TRBV10-2 and J usage is TRBJ2-3; weak D call: TRBD2 (6 bases). This CDR3 is built from 15 residues. Trimming shortened V by 2 bases and J by 2 bases, and 11 bases separated the two germline ends. Germline V gene sequence: CDR1 WSHSY, CDR2 SAAADI.

This clonotype showed up many times. V usage is TRBV10-3 and J usage is TRBJ1-5, with D unclear. Germline values: CDR1 ENHRY, CDR2 SYGVKD. The V gene lost 2 bases and the J gene lost 0 bases, with 8 bases spanning the gap. CDR3 length equals 15 residues. This CDR3 reads CAISELPFSNQPQHF. DNA of the CDR3: TGTGCCATCAGTGAGCTTCCGTTTAGCAATCAGCCCCAGCATTTT.

This clonotype was recorded many times. V usage is TRBV29-1 and J usage is TRBJ1-4; D gene uncertain. V shed 4 bases and J shed 7 bases, with 13 bases lying between them. Germline loops: CDR1 SQVTM, CDR2 ANQGSEA. The CDR3 spans 13 residues. The CDR3 loop reads CSVGTPTLEKLFF. CDR3 in DNA: TGCAGCGTTGGAACTCCCACTCTTGAAAAACTGTTTTTT. Complete variable domain (other parts from reference TRBV29-1 and TRBJ1-4): SAVISQKPSRDICQRGTSLTIQCQVDSQVTMMFWYRQQPGQSLTLIATANQGSEATYESGFVIDKFPISRPNLTFSTLTVSNMSPEDSSIYLCSVGTPTLEKLFFGSGTQLSVL.

This clonotype was found many times. V is TRBV20-1 and J is TRBJ2-7, with 7 positions matching TRBD1. V lost 5 bases, J lost 3 bases, and 10 bases stayed unmatched. Germline CDR1 DFQATT, CDR2 SNEGSKA (reference sequence). CDR3 size: 14 residues. This CDR3 is CSAVIPGQSYEQYF. In DNA, the CDR3 is TGCAGTGCTGTAATACCGGGACAGAGCTACGAGCAGTACTTC.

This clonotype was counted many times. Relative to the germline gene, one junction end is altered; a read error may explain this. The chain recombines TRBV6-4 with TRBJ1-4; D is possibly TRBD1 (6 bases). Per the germline V gene, CDR1 is MRHNA and CDR2 is SNTAGT. The CDR3 runs to 14 residues. The CDR3, as DNA: TGTGCCAGCGGTGAGGGGGAAATGGGTGAAAAACTGTTTTTT. Protein sequence: CASGEGEMGEKLFF.